The 24 T cell receptor beta chains below were found in one sample sequenced in a study of T cell responses to AZD1222 COVID-19 vaccine. Clones were sequenced by immunoSEQ multiplex PCR, and TCRdb holds only the in-frame ones, with some missing. This sample carries about 120,000 clones, around nine tenths of them seen once, and the ten largest clones take roughly 4.5%. This material consisted of peripheral blood, taken on day 0 of AZD1222 vaccination. These receptors originate from an adult in good health.

The V gene is TRBV19, the J gene TRBJ1-3; perhaps TRBD1 as D (6 bases). V lost 3 bases, J lost 1 base, and 7 bases lay in between. Per germline, CDR1 LNHDA and CDR2 SQIVND (reference sequence). This CDR3 comprises 14 residues. The CDR3 DNA reads TGTGCCAGTAGTATTGACAGGTCTGGAAACACCATATATTTT. Amino acid sequence: CASSIDRSGNTIYF.

The rearrangement joins TRBV28 to TRBJ2-7; possibly TRBD1 for D (5 bases). Germline CDR1 and CDR2: MDHEN and SYDVKM. With 2 bases removed from V and 5 bases from J, the gap between germline ends came to 13 bases. The CDR3 sequence is 14 residues long. The CDR3 nucleotides read TGTGCCAGCAGTTTAGATGCCAGGGAAAACGAGCAGTACTTC. It codes for CASSLDARENEQYF.

The V and J genes are TRBV24-1 and TRBJ1-2; TRBD1 agrees at 7 bases. The CDR3 spans 17 residues. J gave up 0 bases and V 4 bases, and 10 bases lay outside the gene matches. Germline V CDR1 and CDR2: KGHDR, SFDVKD. This CDR3 reads CATSDSGTEDSNYGYTF. In DNA form, the CDR3 reads TGTGCCACCAGTGACTCCGGGACAGAGGACTCTAACTATGGCTACACCTTC.

V usage is TRBV4-1 and J usage is TRBJ1-1; 9 bases are shared with TRBD1. The trim removed 5 bases at V and 7 bases at J, leaving 8 bases unmatched. CDR3 length: 14 amino acids. CDR1 is MGHRA and CDR2 is YSYEKL in the germline V gene. CDR3 sequence (DNA): TGCGCCAGCAGCGCCCAGACAGGGGGTGTTGAAGCTTTCTTT. This encodes CASSAQTGGVEAFF.

The chain combines TRBV7-9 with TRBJ2-1; 8 nucleotides line up with TRBD1. V was pared by 2 bases and J by 3 bases, with 3 bases of the junction left unmatched. Per the germline V gene, CDR1 is SEHNR and CDR2 is FQNEAQ (reference sequence). The CDR3 loop spans 15 amino acids. The chain's CDR3 is CASSLIGTGYNEQFF. The CDR3 nucleotides are TGTGCCAGCAGCTTAATAGGGACAGGCTACAATGAGCAGTTCTTC. Based on the CDR3 plus reference TRBV7-9 and TRBJ2-1, the full variable domain is DTGVSQNPRHKITKRGQNVTFRCDPISEHNRLYWYRQTLGQGPEFLTYFQNEAQLEKSRLLSDRFSAERPKGSFSTLEIQRTEQGDSAMYLCASSLIGTGYNEQFFGPGTRLTVL.

This clone was seen only once. The chain has TRBV7-9 and TRBJ2-1; TRBD2 matches at 13 bases. Losses at the gene ends were 4 bases for V and 7 bases for J; bases not matched to a gene: 16. Per the germline V gene, CDR1 is SEHNR and CDR2 is FQNEAQ (reference sequence). This CDR3 is 19 amino acids long. CDR3 coding DNA: TGTGCCAGCAGCTCCGCCCTGACTAGCGGGGGGCACATTGGGAATGAGCAGTTCTTC. As protein: CASSSALTSGGHIGNEQFF.

This clone was picked up a small number of times. CDR3 in DNA: TGTGCCGCAGAGTCTCGAGGGAGTAGTGGACGCACTGAAGCTTTCTTT. Its translation: CAAESRGSSGRTEAFF. The chain joins TRBV19 to TRBJ1-1; D gene ambiguous. V was shortened by 11 bases and J by 4 bases, with 26 bases between the two germline ends. CDR1 is LNHDA and CDR2 is SQIVND in the germline V gene (reference sequence). The CDR3 contains 16 residues.

This clone was recorded only once. The J gene is TRBJ2-1, the V gene TRBV16, with TRBD2 matching 7 bases. This CDR3 has 15 amino acids. J gave up 3 bases and V 1 base, and 3 bases lay outside the gene matches. CDR1 is KGHSY, CDR2 FQNENV, per germline. The CDR3 DNA reads as TGTGCCAGCAGCCAATTTAGCGGGCTCTACAATGAGCAGTTCTTC. Residues: CASSQFSGLYNEQFF.

J is TRBJ1-6 and V is TRBV6-1; no clear D. From germline, CDR1 is MNHNS and CDR2 SASEGT. Deletions cut 2 bases from V and 7 bases from J, with 15 bases between. The CDR3 contains 16 residues. As DNA, the CDR3 is TGTGCCAGCAGTGAAAGCGGCTTCCCTCCCAATTCACCCCTCCACTTT. As protein: CASSESGFPPNSPLHF.

This clone was found a few times. The chain combines TRBV4-2 with TRBJ2-4; 8 positions match TRBD1. V lost 3 bases and J lost 0; bases outside the gene matches: 7. The CDR3 sequence is 17 residues long. The V gene's germline CDR1 is LGHNA and CDR2 YNFKEQ. CDR3 sequence: CASSQGTGGGAKNIQYF. The CDR3 coding sequence is TGTGCCAGCAGCCAGGGGACAGGAGGGGGAGCCAAAAACATTCAGTACTTC.

The J gene is TRBJ1-1, the V gene TRBV19, with TRBD1 matching over 12 bases. This CDR3 has 17 amino acids. With V trimmed by 5 bases and J by 5 bases, 12 bases remained unmatched. The germline V gene encodes CDR1 LNHDA and CDR2 SQIVND (reference sequence). The CDR3 region has the DNA TGTGCCAGTAGTCCCCCTCGGGACAGGGGGCGGTGGACTGAAGCTTTCTTT. It specifies CASSPPRDRGRWTEAFF.

This clone is a singleton in its sample. This chain connects TRBV10-3 to TRBJ1-1, with D perhaps TRBD1 (6 bases). From germline, CDR1 is ENHRY and CDR2 SYGVKD. This CDR3 spans 14 amino acids. Trimming shortened V by 5 bases and J by 1 base, and 11 bases separated the two germline ends. Written as DNA, the CDR3 is TGTGCCATCAGTAACAGGGCCTCGAACACTGAAGCTTTCTTT. Its protein product is CAISNRASNTEAFF.

The V call is TRBV10-2, the J call TRBJ1-5; D is unresolved. Trimming removed 3 bases from V and 0 bases from J, with 9 bases in between. The CDR3 runs to 15 residues. CDR1 and CDR2 from the germline V gene are WSHSY and SAAADI. CDR3 DNA: TGCGCCAGCAGTGATTCGGTCCTTAGCAATCAGCCCCAGCATTTT. Its protein product is CASSDSVLSNQPQHF.

The V call is TRBV27, the J call TRBJ1-5, with TRBD1 matching over 7 bases. Trimming at V came to 4 bases and at J to 5 bases, leaving 5 bases not matched to a gene. The CDR3 spans 14 residues. Germline lookup yields CDR1 MNHEY and CDR2 SMNVEV (reference sequence). The CDR3 spells CASSSETGYQPQHF. In nucleotides, the CDR3 is TGTGCCAGCAGTTCTGAGACAGGGTATCAGCCCCAGCATTTT.

This chain links TRBV5-1 with TRBJ1-1; D unclear. This CDR3 contains 13 residues. CDR1 and CDR2 from the germline V gene are SGHRS and YFSETQ. Trimming removed 1 base at V and 1 base at J, with 5 bases between. CDR3: CASSLTQNTEAFF. CDR3 bases: TGCGCCAGCAGCTTGACACAGAACACTGAAGCTTTCTTT.

V gene TRBV2 combines with J gene TRBJ2-7; 9 bases agree with TRBD1. Germline CDR1 is SNHLY and CDR2 is FYNNEI. The trim removed 6 bases at V and 5 bases at J, leaving 8 bases unmatched. This CDR3 has 14 amino acids. Here the CDR3 DNA reads TGTGCCAGCAGAAAGGGACAGGGCGTCAACGAGCAGTACTTC. Amino acids: CASRKGQGVNEQYF.

This sequence joins TRBV28 and TRBJ1-5, with 7 nucleotides matching TRBD1. Germline CDR1 and CDR2: MDHEN and SYDVKM. With 7 bases clipped from V and 3 bases from J, the junction kept 9 bases outside the gene matches. The CDR3 has 15 amino acids. The CDR3 loop reads CASNPKGAYNQPQHF. The CDR3 nucleotides read TGTGCCAGCAACCCCAAGGGGGCCTACAATCAGCCCCAGCATTTT. Drawing the rest from reference TRBV28 and TRBJ1-5, the complete variable domain is DVKVTQSSRYLVKRTGEKVFLECVQDMDHENMFWYRQDPGLGLRLIYFSYDVKMKEKGDIPEGYSVSREKKERFSLILESASTNQTSMYLCASNPKGAYNQPQHFGDGTRLSIL.

DNA of the CDR3: TGTGCCAGCAGCCTACCCGACAGGGGGCAAGAGACCCAGTACTTC. Protein: CASSLPDRGQETQYF. The chain uses TRBV7-9 and TRBJ2-5; 9 bases agree with TRBD1. This CDR3 has 15 residues. The V segment lost 5 bases and the J segment 2 bases; nucleotides outside the gene matches: 6. The germline V gene encodes CDR1 SEHNR and CDR2 FQNEAQ (reference sequence).

The genes are TRBV6-5 and TRBJ1-1, with TRBD1 as a possible D gene (5 bases). V lost 5 bases and J lost 5, with 15 bases in between. Germline V gene data show CDR1 as MNHEY and CDR2 as SVGAGI. This CDR3 has 14 amino acids. The CDR3 sequence: CASSTVGRETEAFF. In DNA form, the CDR3 reads TGTGCCAGCAGTACGGTGGGCAGGGAAACTGAAGCTTTCTTT.

The chain employs TRBV24-1 and TRBJ2-2; D possibly corresponds to TRBD1 (7 bases). This CDR3 contains 14 residues. Germline lookup yields CDR1 KGHDR and CDR2 SFDVKD. V was pared by 10 bases and J by 3 bases, with 14 bases between. CDR3: CATQGGSDTGELFF. CDR3 nucleotides: TGTGCCACTCAGGGGGGAAGTGACACCGGGGAGCTGTTTTTT.

This clone was seen more than once but under ten times. This specimen includes other DNA sequences encoding the same CDR3. This chain connects TRBV7-2 to TRBJ1-1, with unresolved D. Germline-derived CDR1 and CDR2 are SGHTA and FQGNSA. The V end was cut by 1 base, the J end by 2 bases, with 8 bases between. This CDR3 has 14 amino acids. CDR3 bases: TGTGCCAGCAGCTTAGAAGGTCGTAACACTGAAGCTTTCTTT. Translation gives CASSLEGRNTEAFF.

The chain's CDR3 is CAWSRRDTSSYEQYF. DNA for the CDR3: TGTGCCTGGAGCAGACGGGACACGAGCTCCTACGAGCAGTACTTC. This sequence joins TRBV30 and TRBJ2-7, with D possibly matching TRBD1 (6 bases). This CDR3 contains 15 residues. V was clipped by 3 bases and J by 0 bases, with 15 bases between them. Germline V lookup: CDR1 GTSNPN, CDR2 SVGIG (reference sequence). Supplemented by reference TRBV30 and TRBJ2-7, the full variable domain reads SQTIHQWPATLVQPVGSPLSLECTVEGTSNPNLYWYRQAAGRGLQLLFYSVGIGQISSEVPQNLSASRPQDRQFILSSKKLLLSDSGFYLCAWSRRDTSSYEQYFGPGTRLTVT.

The chain has TRBV3-1 (or the pseudogene TRBV3-2) and TRBJ1-3, with unresolved D. The CDR3 runs to 19 residues. The V gene lost 4 bases and the J gene lost 2 bases, with 24 bases spanning the gap. Germline CDR1 LGHDT, CDR2 YNNKEL (reference sequence). CDR3 sequence (DNA): TGTGCCAGCAGCCGCCTACCAACGGCCCCCCGAGGACCTGGAAACACCATATATTTT. Translation gives CASSRLPTAPRGPGNTIYF.

This rearrangement joins TRBV2 to TRBJ1-3; the D gene is possibly TRBD1 (6 bases). This CDR3 has 14 residues. Trimming shortened V by 7 bases and J by 0 bases, and 10 bases separated the two germline ends. Germline CDR1 SNHLY, CDR2 FYNNEI. CDR3 residues: CASIRDISGNTIYF. CDR3 DNA: TGTGCCAGCATTCGGGACATCTCTGGAAACACCATATATTTT. The full variable domain, rest sourced from reference TRBV2 and TRBJ1-3, is EPEVTQTPSHQVTQMGQEVILRCVPISNHLYFYWYRQILGQKVEFLVSFYNNEISEKSEIFDDQFSVERPDGSNFTLKIRSTKLEDSAMYFCASIRDISGNTIYFGEGSWLTVV.